The 10 T cell receptor beta chains reported below all come from one sample, sequenced in a study of OX40 agonist ivuxolimab in advanced cancers. Clones were sequenced by immunoSEQ multiplex PCR, and TCRdb holds only the in-frame ones, with some missing. The sample records some 11,000 clones, roughly 74% being singletons. The specimen was CD4+ or CD8+ T cells sorted from blood, collected in a trial of the OX40 agonist ivuxolimab. The source is an adult with an advanced solid tumor such as melanoma, head and neck, liver or kidney cancer.

This clone was observed a handful of times. CDR3 DNA: TGTGCCAGCAGCCCCACCGGGACTAGGCACGAGCAGTACTTC. Its protein product is CASSPTGTRHEQYF. V usage is TRBV9 and J usage is TRBJ2-7; TRBD2 agrees at 8 bases. CDR1 and CDR2 from the germline V gene are SGDLS and YYNGEE. The CDR3 is made up of 14 amino acids. V dropped 4 bases and J dropped 5; count of bases not matched to a gene: 8. Using reference TRBV9 and TRBJ2-7 for the parts outside the CDR3, the full variable domain is DSGVTQTPKHLITATGQRVTLRCSPRSGDLSVYWYQQSLDQGLQFLIQYYNGEERAKGNILERFSAQQFPDLHSELNLSSLELGDSALYFCASSPTGTRHEQYFGPGTRLTVT.

By share, this clone ranks as large. The chain links TRBV5-5 to TRBJ2-7; 8 nucleotides line up with TRBD1. Germline V gene lookup returns CDR1 SGHKS and CDR2 YYEKEE (reference sequence). The CDR3 totals 14 residues. V dropped 4 bases and J dropped 5; count of bases not matched to a gene: 8. CDR3 sequence (DNA): TGTGCCAGCAGCAACTGGACAGGGATAGACGAGCAGTACTTC. Amino acids: CASSNWTGIDEQYF.

The V gene is TRBV7-9, the J gene TRBJ2-2; no clear D. Germline loops: CDR1 SEHNR, CDR2 FQNEAQ (reference sequence). Trimming cost V 5 bases and J 2 bases, with 3 bases left between them. The CDR3 loop spans 12 amino acids. The CDR3 nucleotides are TGTGCCAGCAGCCCAAACACCGGGGAGCTGTTTTTT. It translates to CASSPNTGELFF.

The chain recombines TRBV6-1 with TRBJ2-7, with D possibly matching TRBD2 (6 bases). Trimming stripped 9 bases from V and 7 bases from J, with 19 bases between. Germline V gene data show CDR1 as MNHNS and CDR2 as SASEGT. This CDR3 has 13 amino acids. The CDR3 DNA is TGTGCCAGTTCGGGAGACTGGTCGCGGGAGCAGTACTTC. Encoded protein: CASSGDWSREQYF.

V gene TRBV7-2 combines with J gene TRBJ1-4, with D perhaps matching TRBD1 (6 bases). The CDR3 extends over 15 amino acids. Germline assignment: CDR1 SGHTA and CDR2 FQGNSA. V was shortened by 1 base and J by 3 bases, with 9 bases between the two germline ends. The CDR3 sequence: CASSLEGGSNEKLFF. The CDR3 DNA is TGTGCCAGCAGCTTAGAGGGGGGATCTAATGAAAAACTGTTTTTT.

The genes are TRBV7-9 and TRBJ2-7; 7 nucleotides match TRBD1. J was trimmed by 0 bases and V by 5 bases; bases with no gene match: 4. The CDR3 is 14 amino acids. The germline gives CDR1 SEHNR, CDR2 FQNEAQ (reference sequence). CDR3 amino acids: CASSPTGSSYEQYF. The CDR3 DNA is TGTGCCAGCAGCCCGACAGGGAGCTCCTACGAGCAGTACTTC.

The chain combines TRBV9 with TRBJ2-3, with D unresolved. Germline CDR1 reads SGDLS; CDR2 reads YYNGEE. V gave up 4 bases and J gave up 4 bases, with 10 bases separating them. This CDR3 region has 13 residues. In DNA form, the CDR3 reads TGTGCCAGCAGCATCTTCCTTGCAGATACGCAGTATTTT. Its translation is CASSIFLADTQYF.

CDR3 DNA sequence: TGTGCCAGCGGGGGACAGCATGAGCAGTTCTTC. Its protein product is CASGGQHEQFF. The V and J genes are TRBV27 and TRBJ2-1, with 7 nucleotides matching TRBD1. The V and J ends lost 8 bases and 8 bases, in that order; junction bases with no gene match: 3. CDR3 length equals 11 residues. Per germline, CDR1 MNHEY and CDR2 SMNVEV (reference sequence).

V usage is TRBV5-1 and J usage is TRBJ1-1; TRBD1 agrees at 7 bases. After removal of 3 bases from V and 10 bases from J, the junction contained 9 bases not matched to a gene. CDR3 length: 13 residues. CDR1 is SGHRS and CDR2 is YFSETQ in the germline V gene. The CDR3 loop reads CASSYGTANGAFF. The CDR3 nucleotides read TGCGCCAGCAGCTACGGGACAGCAAATGGAGCTTTCTTT.

The rearrangement joins TRBV5-1 to TRBJ1-1, with D unresolved. The CDR3 runs 14 residues. The germline gives CDR1 SGHRS, CDR2 YFSETQ. Trimming cost V 5 bases and J 0 bases, with 11 bases left between them. Here the CDR3 reads CASSLRVLNTEAFF. CDR3 bases: TGCGCCAGCAGTCTCAGAGTATTGAACACTGAAGCTTTCTTT.